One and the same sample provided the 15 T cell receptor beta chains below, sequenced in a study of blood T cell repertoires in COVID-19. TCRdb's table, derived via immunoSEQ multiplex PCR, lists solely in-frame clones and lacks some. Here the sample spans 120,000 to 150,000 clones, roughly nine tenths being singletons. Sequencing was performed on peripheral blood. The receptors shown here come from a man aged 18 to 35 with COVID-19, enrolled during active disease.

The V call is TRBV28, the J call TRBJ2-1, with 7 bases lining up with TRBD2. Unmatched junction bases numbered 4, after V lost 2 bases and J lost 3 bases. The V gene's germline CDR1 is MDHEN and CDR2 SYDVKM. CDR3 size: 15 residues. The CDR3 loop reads CASSLAGVVYNEQFF. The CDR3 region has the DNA TGTGCCAGCAGTTTAGCGGGAGTGGTCTACAATGAGCAGTTCTTC.

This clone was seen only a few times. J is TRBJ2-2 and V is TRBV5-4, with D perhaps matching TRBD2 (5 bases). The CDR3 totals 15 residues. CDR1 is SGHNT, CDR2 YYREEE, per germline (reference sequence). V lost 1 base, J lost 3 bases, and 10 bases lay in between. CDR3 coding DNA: TGTGCCAGCAGCTTGCGACGGGAAGACACCGGGGAGCTGTTTTTT. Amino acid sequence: CASSLRREDTGELFF. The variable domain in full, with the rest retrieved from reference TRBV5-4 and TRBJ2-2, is ETGVTQSPTHLIKTRGQQVTLRCSSQSGHNTVSWYQQALGQGPQFIFQYYREEENGRGNFPPRFSGLQFPNYSSELNVNALELDDSALYLCASSLRREDTGELFFGEGSRLTVL.

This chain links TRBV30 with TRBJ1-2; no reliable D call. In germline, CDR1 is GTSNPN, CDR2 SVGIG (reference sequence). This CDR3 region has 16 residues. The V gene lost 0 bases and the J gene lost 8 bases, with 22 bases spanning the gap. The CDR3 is CAWSVSRVRPIRGYTF. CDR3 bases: TGTGCCTGGAGTGTATCCCGGGTGAGGCCCATACGCGGCTACACCTTC.

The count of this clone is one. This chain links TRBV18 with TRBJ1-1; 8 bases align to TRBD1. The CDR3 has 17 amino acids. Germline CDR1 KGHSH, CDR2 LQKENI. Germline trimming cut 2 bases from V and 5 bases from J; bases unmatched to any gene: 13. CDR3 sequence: CASSPSQGAIVATEAFF. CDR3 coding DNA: TGTGCCAGCTCACCAAGCCAGGGGGCCATAGTTGCGACTGAAGCTTTCTTT.

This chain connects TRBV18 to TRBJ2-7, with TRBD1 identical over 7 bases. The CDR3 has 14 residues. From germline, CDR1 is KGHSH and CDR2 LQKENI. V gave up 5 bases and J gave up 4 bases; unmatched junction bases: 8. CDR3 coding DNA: TGTGCCAGCTCATCGGGACAGCAAATGTACGAGCAGTACTTC. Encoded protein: CASSSGQQMYEQYF.

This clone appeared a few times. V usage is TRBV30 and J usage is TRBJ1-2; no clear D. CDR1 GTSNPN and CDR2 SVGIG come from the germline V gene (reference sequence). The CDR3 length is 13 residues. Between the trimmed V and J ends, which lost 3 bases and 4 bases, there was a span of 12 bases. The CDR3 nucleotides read TGTGCCTGGAGCCCAACTGTCGGCTATGGCTACACCTTC. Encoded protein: CAWSPTVGYGYTF.

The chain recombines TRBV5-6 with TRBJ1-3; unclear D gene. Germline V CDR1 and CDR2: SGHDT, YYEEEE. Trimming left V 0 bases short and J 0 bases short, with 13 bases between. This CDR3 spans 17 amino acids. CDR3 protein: CASSLEQNHLSGNTIYF. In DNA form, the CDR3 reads TGTGCCAGCAGCTTGGAACAAAATCACCTCTCTGGAAACACCATATATTTT.

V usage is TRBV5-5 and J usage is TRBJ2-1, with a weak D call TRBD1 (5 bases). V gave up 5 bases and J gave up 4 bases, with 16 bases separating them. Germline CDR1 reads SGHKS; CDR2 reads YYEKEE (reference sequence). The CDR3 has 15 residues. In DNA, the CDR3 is TGTGCCAGCAGGTCCGGCCAGGGCCATTACAATGAGCAGTTCTTC. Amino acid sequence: CASRSGQGHYNEQFF. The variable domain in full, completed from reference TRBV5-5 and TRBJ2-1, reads DAGVTQSPTHLIKTRGQQVTLRCSPISGHKSVSWYQQVLGQGPQFIFQYYEKEERGRGNFPDRFSARQFPNYSSELNVNALLLGDSALYLCASRSGQGHYNEQFFGPGTRLTVL.

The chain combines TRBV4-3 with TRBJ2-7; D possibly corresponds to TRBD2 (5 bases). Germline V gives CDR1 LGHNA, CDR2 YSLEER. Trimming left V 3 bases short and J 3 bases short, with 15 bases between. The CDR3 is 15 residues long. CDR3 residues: CASSQSRGIFYEQYF. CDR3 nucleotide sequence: TGCGCCAGCAGCCAGAGCCGAGGGATCTTCTACGAGCAGTACTTC.

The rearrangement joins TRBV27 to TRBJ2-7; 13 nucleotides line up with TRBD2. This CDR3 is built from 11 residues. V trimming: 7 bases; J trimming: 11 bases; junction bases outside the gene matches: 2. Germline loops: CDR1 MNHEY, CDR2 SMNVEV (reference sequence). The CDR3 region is CASKLAGGEYF. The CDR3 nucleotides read TGTGCCAGCAAACTAGCGGGAGGGGAGTACTTC.

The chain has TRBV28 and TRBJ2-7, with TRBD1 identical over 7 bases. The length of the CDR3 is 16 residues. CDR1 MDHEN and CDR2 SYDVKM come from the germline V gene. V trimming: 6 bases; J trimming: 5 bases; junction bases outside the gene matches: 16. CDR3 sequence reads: CASSPPSGTAGDEQYF. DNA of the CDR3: TGTGCCAGCAGCCCCCCCTCGGGGACAGCCGGAGACGAGCAGTACTTC.

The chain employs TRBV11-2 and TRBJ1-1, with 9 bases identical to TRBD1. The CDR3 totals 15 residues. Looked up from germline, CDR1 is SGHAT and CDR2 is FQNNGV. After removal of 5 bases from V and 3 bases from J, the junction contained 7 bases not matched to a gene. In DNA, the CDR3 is TGTGCCAGCAGCCTCGGGACAGGGTCAGACACTGAAGCTTTCTTT. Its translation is CASSLGTGSDTEAFF. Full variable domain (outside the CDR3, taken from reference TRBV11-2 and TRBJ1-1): EAGVAQSPRYKIIEKRQSVAFWCNPISGHATLYWYQQILGQGPKLLIQFQNNGVVDDSQLPKDRFSAERLKGVDSTLKIQPAKLEDSAVYLCASSLGTGSDTEAFFGQGTRLTVV.

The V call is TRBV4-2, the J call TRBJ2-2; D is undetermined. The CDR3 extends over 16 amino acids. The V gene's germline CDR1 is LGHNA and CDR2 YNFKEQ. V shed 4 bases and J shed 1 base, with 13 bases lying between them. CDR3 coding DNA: TGTGCCAGCAGCCCCCCGGGTACGAGGAACACCGGGGAGCTGTTTTTT. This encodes CASSPPGTRNTGELFF.

CDR3: CASSDGGFDEQYF. The DNA for the CDR3 is TGCGCCAGCAGTGATGGGGGGTTCGACGAGCAGTACTTC. The chain employs TRBV10-1 and TRBJ2-7; perhaps TRBD2 as D (6 bases). Trimming shortened V by 3 bases and J by 5 bases, and 11 bases separated the two germline ends. This CDR3 is 13 amino acids long. The germline V gene encodes CDR1 WNHNN and CDR2 SYGVQD (reference sequence).

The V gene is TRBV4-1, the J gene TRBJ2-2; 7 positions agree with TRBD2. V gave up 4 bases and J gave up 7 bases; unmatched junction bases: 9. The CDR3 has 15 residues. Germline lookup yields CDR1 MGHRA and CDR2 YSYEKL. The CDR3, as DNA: TGCGCCAGCAGCCCCTGGGGGGGGTGGAACGGGGAGCTGTTTTTT. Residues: CASSPWGGWNGELFF.